This T cell receptor (beta chain) was captured by sequencing in a study of T cells after yellow fever vaccination. Broader study findings: Post-booster samples contained most primary-vaccination clones (approximately 96% CD4, 88% CD8). Within FACS-sorted repertoires, abundant clonotypes contaminating from the bulk population could be present. Weaker overall was a secondary response that nonetheless peaked faster, on day 5 versus 15.

TCR cDNA was made by 5'RACE template switching, adding a universal primer site and UMIs. TCRdb reprocessed the 5' RACE reads with MiXCR, giving one entry per CDR3 protein. This sample has 450,000 to 600,000 distinct CDR3 sequences; about a sixth occur once, and the top ten carry roughly a sixth. Germline CDR1 and CDR2: SGHDT and YYEEEE. The CDR3 runs to 11 residues. V was cut by 4 bases and J by 9 bases, with 10 bases left in between. Comment on this clonotype: Its cognate antigen is unknown.

The chain combines TRBV5-6 with TRBJ2-5; possible D gene TRBD2, 6 bases. The sequence came from a man aged 18 to 29 who received the YFV17D yellow fever vaccine. Sequenced here: PBMCs, sampled less than 6 days after the first yellow fever vaccination. The DNA for the CDR3 is TGTGCCAGCAGCCTGACGGGGGCCCAGTACTTC. Translating it yields CASSLTGAQYF.